The 32 T cell receptor beta chains presented below share a single source sample, sequenced in a study of OX40 agonist ivuxolimab in advanced cancers. The protocol was immunoSEQ multiplex PCR, while the TCRdb copy is restricted to in-frame clones and leaves out a portion. The sample contains about 46,000 clones, approximately 91% of which appear only once. The specimen was CD4+ or CD8+ T cells sorted from blood, collected in a trial of the OX40 agonist ivuxolimab. The source of these receptors is an adult with an advanced solid tumor such as melanoma, head and neck, liver or kidney cancer.

This clone occurred a few times. The chain employs TRBV2 and TRBJ1-3; 7 bases match TRBD1. The CDR3 runs to 17 residues. The V gene end was trimmed by 6 bases and the J gene end by 1 base; junction bases not matched to a gene: 12. Germline CDR1 SNHLY, CDR2 FYNNEI. CDR3: CASRGQGVDFSGNTIYF. Written as DNA, the CDR3 is TGTGCCAGCAGAGGGCAGGGGGTTGATTTTTCTGGAAACACCATATATTTT.

V gene TRBV5-1 combines with J gene TRBJ2-1; D is perhaps TRBD2 (6 bases). CDR1 is SGHRS, CDR2 YFSETQ, per germline. The germline V and J ends were trimmed by 6 bases and 0 bases, with 16 bases remaining between them. The CDR3 spans 16 residues. CDR3 in amino acids: CASTPGGDLSYNEQFF. CDR3 nucleotides: TGCGCCAGCACCCCCGGCGGGGACCTCTCCTACAATGAGCAGTTCTTC.

The chain couples TRBV27 to TRBJ2-5, with 7 positions matching TRBD2. V lost 4 bases to trimming and J lost 4 bases; unmatched junction nucleotides: 9. This CDR3 is 15 amino acids long. Germline CDR1 is MNHEY and CDR2 is SMNVEV (reference sequence). CDR3 region: CASSSPGRGLETQYF. The CDR3 DNA follows: TGTGCCAGCAGTTCACCCGGGCGGGGGTTAGAGACCCAGTACTTC.

The J gene is TRBJ1-1, the V gene TRBV6-6; 8 bases are shared with TRBD1. CDR3 length equals 15 residues. Losses at the gene ends were 5 bases for V and 0 bases for J; bases not matched to a gene: 5. Germline CDR1 reads MNHNY; CDR2 reads SVGAGI (reference sequence). In DNA, the CDR3 is TGTGCCAGCAGTACGCCGGACAGGGTGAACACTGAAGCTTTCTTT. Its protein product is CASSTPDRVNTEAFF.

This chain uses TRBV4-2 with TRBJ1-4; D may be TRBD1 (5 bases). CDR3 length equals 15 residues. Trimming cost V 0 bases and J 5 bases, with 10 bases left between them. Germline V gene lookup returns CDR1 LGHNA and CDR2 YNFKEQ. CDR3 region: CASSQDGQQNEKLFF. Here the CDR3 DNA reads TGTGCCAGCAGCCAAGATGGACAACAAAATGAAAAACTGTTTTTT.

The chain links TRBV14 to TRBJ1-2; D ambiguous. The CDR3 has 12 amino acids. Germline CDR1 reads SGHDN; CDR2 reads FVKESK. The V gene lost 9 bases and the J gene lost 1 base, with 9 bases spanning the gap. This CDR3 is CARRADNYGYTF. For the CDR3, the DNA is TGTGCCAGAAGAGCAGATAACTATGGCTACACCTTC.

The chain joins TRBV11-2 to TRBJ2-5; D ambiguous. Germline values: CDR1 SGHAT, CDR2 FQNNGV. V gave up 5 bases and J gave up 5 bases, with 6 bases separating them. The CDR3 totals 11 residues. CDR3 sequence reads: CASSLQETQYF. Written as DNA, the CDR3 is TGTGCCAGCAGCCTGCAGGAGACCCAGTACTTC.

The chain employs TRBV28 and TRBJ2-1; no clear D gene. Germline CDR1 MDHEN, CDR2 SYDVKM. The CDR3 is made up of 13 amino acids. V lost 3 bases and J lost 7, with 10 bases in between. In nucleotides, the CDR3 is TGTGCCAGCAGTTTCAACTGGCGAAATGAGCAGTTCTTC. The encoded protein is CASSFNWRNEQFF. Full variable domain (outside the CDR3, taken from reference TRBV28 and TRBJ2-1): DVKVTQSSRYLVKRTGEKVFLECVQDMDHENMFWYRQDPGLGLRLIYFSYDVKMKEKGDIPEGYSVSREKKERFSLILESASTNQTSMYLCASSFNWRNEQFFGPGTRLTVL.

This sequence joins TRBV27 and TRBJ1-4; the D is unclear. The V end was cut by 5 bases, the J end by 4 bases, with 14 bases between. This CDR3 has 15 amino acids. The germline gives CDR1 MNHEY, CDR2 SMNVEV (reference sequence). CDR3 sequence (DNA): TGTGCCAGCAGTGCGACGGTCGGTCTTAATGAAAAACTGTTTTTT. It yields the protein CASSATVGLNEKLFF.

This chain connects TRBV6-6 to TRBJ2-7, with TRBD2 matching 7 bases. From germline, CDR1 is MNHNY and CDR2 SVGAGI (reference sequence). The CDR3 covers 15 residues. J lost 5 bases, V lost 0 bases, and 7 bases had no gene match. This chain's CDR3 is CASSYSSGALNEQYF. DNA for the CDR3: TGTGCCAGCAGTTACTCGAGCGGGGCCCTCAACGAGCAGTACTTC.

This clone was seen a single time. The gene calls are TRBV19 and TRBJ1-6; TRBD1 might be the D (5 bases). This CDR3 spans 15 amino acids. The V end lost 0 bases, the J end lost 9 bases, and 12 bases lay between the germline ends. CDR1 is LNHDA and CDR2 is SQIVND in the germline V gene (reference sequence). The DNA of the CDR3 is TGTGCCAGTAGTATAGATCGGGGGTATGGTTCACCCCTCCACTTT. Its protein product is CASSIDRGYGSPLHF.

This chain connects TRBV5-4 to TRBJ2-5; no reliable D call. Germline V lookup: CDR1 SGHNT, CDR2 YYREEE (reference sequence). Trimming took off 1 base at V and 2 bases at J, with 6 bases between the two ends. This CDR3 comprises 13 residues. In DNA form, the CDR3 reads TGTGCCAGCAGCTTGATAGGGCAAGAGACCCAGTACTTC. It encodes CASSLIGQETQYF.

The chain couples TRBV11-2 to TRBJ1-1; D gene ambiguous. The germline V and J ends were trimmed by 5 bases and 1 base, with 8 bases remaining between them. The CDR3 runs 13 residues. Per the germline V gene, CDR1 is SGHAT and CDR2 is FQNNGV. CDR3 loop: CASSLRGNTEAFF. The CDR3, as DNA: TGTGCCAGCAGCCTCCGTGGGAACACTGAAGCTTTCTTT.

This chain uses TRBV28 with TRBJ1-2; D ambiguous. The CDR3 consists of 12 residues. The V gene's germline CDR1 is MDHEN and CDR2 SYDVKM. V was clipped by 8 bases and J by 6 bases, with 13 bases between them. The CDR3 protein is CASLTSTDGYTF. The CDR3 DNA follows: TGTGCCAGCCTTACTTCGACGGATGGCTACACCTTC.

This clone was recorded once. The DNA of the CDR3 is TGTGCCAGCAGTTTTGCCCCTAGCTACGAGCAGTACTTC. It encodes CASSFAPSYEQYF. The V gene is TRBV27, the J gene TRBJ2-7; no firm D call. Trimming removed 3 bases at V and 3 bases at J, with 9 bases between. This CDR3 contains 13 residues. Per germline, CDR1 MNHEY and CDR2 SMNVEV (reference sequence).

V and J are TRBV30 and TRBJ1-2, with D perhaps TRBD1 (6 bases). Germline-derived CDR1 and CDR2 are GTSNPN and SVGIG (reference sequence). CDR3 length: 13 residues. V lost 0 bases and J lost 5, with 10 bases in between. As DNA, the CDR3 is TGTGCCTGGAGTGTACAGGGAAAATATGGCTACACCTTC. Its translation: CAWSVQGKYGYTF.

This sequence joins TRBV29-1 and TRBJ2-3; D possibly corresponds to TRBD1 (5 bases). Deletions cut 7 bases from V and 4 bases from J, with 27 bases between. The CDR3 has 17 residues. Germline loops: CDR1 SQVTM, CDR2 ANQGSEA. This chain's CDR3 is CSADGKGRVGLADTQYF. The CDR3 nucleotides are TGCAGCGCCGACGGCAAGGGGCGCGTAGGTCTTGCAGATACGCAGTATTTT.

The chain carries TRBV5-4 and TRBJ2-7; TRBD2 might be the D (7 bases). There are 15 residues in the CDR3. V shed 4 bases and J shed 5 bases, with 19 bases lying between them. In germline, CDR1 is SGHNT, CDR2 YYREEE (reference sequence). The CDR3 sequence is CASSEPGGLTNEQYF. CDR3 nucleotide sequence: TGTGCCAGCAGCGAGCCGGGGGGCTTGACGAACGAGCAGTACTTC.

This chain connects TRBV19 to TRBJ2-2; D gene unclear. The CDR3 is 15 amino acids. V gave up 6 bases and J gave up 2 bases, with 13 bases separating them. Germline V CDR1 and CDR2: LNHDA, SQIVND (reference sequence). DNA for the CDR3: TGTGCCAGTAGACCCCCTTTCGGTAACACCGGGGAGCTGTTTTTT. It codes for CASRPPFGNTGELFF.

CDR3 sequence: CASSLGSYEQYF. The CDR3 DNA is TGCGCCAGCAGTCTAGGGAGCTACGAGCAGTACTTC. The V and J genes are TRBV10-2 and TRBJ2-7, with D perhaps TRBD2 (5 bases). Germline CDR1 reads WSHSY; CDR2 reads SAAADI. Between the trimmed V and J ends, which lost 5 bases and 3 bases, there was a span of 8 bases. The CDR3 has 12 residues.

J is TRBJ2-2 and V is TRBV9, with D possibly called TRBD1 or TRBD2 (5 bases each). The CDR3 is made up of 16 amino acids. Germline CDR1 SGDLS, CDR2 YYNGEE. V was cut by 0 bases and J by 3 bases, with 12 bases left in between. The CDR3 nucleotides read TGTGCCAGCAGCGTAGCCGGGACGGTCGACACCGGGGAGCTGTTTTTT. As protein: CASSVAGTVDTGELFF.

A few counts support this clone. The chain carries TRBV10-1 and TRBJ1-1; D remains unclear. Germline CDR1 is WNHNN and CDR2 is SYGVQD (reference sequence). V lost 2 bases and J lost 5, with 12 bases in between. The CDR3 length is 14 residues. The CDR3 bases are TGCGCCAGCAGTGAGGAGGGCCGAGGGACTGAAGCTTTCTTT. It translates to CASSEEGRGTEAFF.

This chain connects TRBV6-5 to TRBJ2-5; the D gene is possibly TRBD2 (7 bases). The CDR3 covers 14 residues. V dropped 6 bases and J dropped 5 bases, with 16 bases sitting between them. Looked up from germline, CDR1 is MNHEY and CDR2 is SVGAGI. The CDR3: CASSPTGGRETQYF. The CDR3 DNA reads TGTGCCAGCAGCCCTACGGGGGGCAGGGAGACCCAGTACTTC.

The chain has TRBV9 and TRBJ2-7; D possibly corresponds to TRBD2 (6 bases). The V gene lost 0 bases and the J gene lost 3 bases, with 13 bases spanning the gap. Germline CDR1 reads SGDLS; CDR2 reads YYNGEE. CDR3 length: 15 amino acids. CDR3 amino acids: CASSVARRGSYEQYF. In DNA, the CDR3 is TGTGCCAGCAGCGTAGCTCGCCGGGGGAGCTACGAGCAGTACTTC.

The chain recombines TRBV27 with TRBJ1-2, with TRBD1 as a possible D gene (5 bases). The CDR3 contains 14 residues. Germline-derived CDR1 and CDR2 are MNHEY and SMNVEV (reference sequence). Between the trimmed V and J ends, which lost 3 bases and 6 bases, there was a span of 14 bases. Here the CDR3 reads CASSFGAGVHGYTF. CDR3 coding DNA: TGTGCCAGCAGTTTCGGGGCGGGGGTCCATGGCTACACCTTC.

The chain has TRBV19 and TRBJ1-2; no clear D gene. This CDR3 has 13 amino acids. From germline, CDR1 is LNHDA and CDR2 SQIVND (reference sequence). Trimming stripped 7 bases from V and 1 base from J, with 10 bases between. CDR3 in amino acids: CASNNRNNYGYTF. CDR3 in DNA: TGTGCCAGTAATAACAGAAATAACTATGGCTACACCTTC.

This clone was observed once. The rearrangement links TRBV29-1 to TRBJ1-1, with 9 bases identical to TRBD1. This CDR3 comprises 14 residues. CDR1 and CDR2 from the germline V gene are SQVTM and ANQGSEA. V was clipped by 7 bases and J by 2 bases; unmatched bases: 8. The CDR3 DNA follows: TGCAGCGGCGCCCCGGGACAGGGAAACACTGAAGCTTTCTTT. Its translation: CSGAPGQGNTEAFF.

The chain links TRBV9 to TRBJ1-3, with D possibly matching TRBD1 (5 bases). The ends were cut back, 0 bases at V and 0 bases at J, with 10 bases in the middle. The CDR3 consists of 16 residues. The germline CDR1 and CDR2 sequences are SGDLS and YYNGEE. CDR3 residues: CASSVGGSSSGNTIYF. CDR3 DNA: TGTGCCAGCAGCGTAGGGGGCTCAAGCTCTGGAAACACCATATATTTT.

CDR3 protein: CATQPHLLGVEQYF. CDR3 nucleotide sequence: TGTGCCACTCAACCCCACTTGCTCGGGGTCGAGCAGTACTTC. V is TRBV6-6 and J is TRBJ2-7, with D possibly being TRBD2 (5 bases). The CDR3 is 14 residues long. With 10 bases removed from V and 6 bases from J, the gap between germline ends came to 22 bases. Germline V gene sequence: CDR1 MNHNY, CDR2 SVGAGI (reference sequence).

The genes are TRBV6-9 and TRBJ2-3, with 8 bases matching TRBD1. Trimming cost V 6 bases and J 8 bases; bases outside gene matches: 4. CDR1 is MNHGY, CDR2 SVAAGI, per germline. The CDR3 runs to 12 residues. CDR3 loop: CASSPQGGTQYF. DNA for the CDR3: TGTGCCAGCAGCCCACAGGGGGGTACGCAGTATTTT.

The V call is TRBV20-1, the J call TRBJ1-2; no reliable D call. CDR1 and CDR2 from the germline V gene are DFQATT and SNEGSKA (reference sequence). Trimming left V 6 bases short and J 2 bases short, with 7 bases between. The CDR3 runs 11 residues. Written as DNA, the CDR3 is TGCAGTGCGAGGTTCAACTATGGCTACACCTTC. Its protein is CSARFNYGYTF.

The J gene is TRBJ2-4, the V gene TRBV5-1; D is uncertain. The CDR3 contains 15 residues. The V end lost 0 bases, the J end lost 9 bases, and 16 bases lay between the germline ends. Germline V gene sequence: CDR1 SGHRS, CDR2 YFSETQ. The DNA for the CDR3 is TGCGCCAGCAGCTTGGACAGCCGAGATTTTAGCATTCAGTACTTC. Translated, it gives CASSLDSRDFSIQYF.